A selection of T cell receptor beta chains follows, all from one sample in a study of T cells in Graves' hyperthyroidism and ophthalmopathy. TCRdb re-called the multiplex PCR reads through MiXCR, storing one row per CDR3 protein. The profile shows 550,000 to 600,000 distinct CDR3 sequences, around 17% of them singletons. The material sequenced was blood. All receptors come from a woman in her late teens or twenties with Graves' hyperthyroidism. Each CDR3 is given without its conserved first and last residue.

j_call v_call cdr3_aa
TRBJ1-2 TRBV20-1 SAREDGEGYT
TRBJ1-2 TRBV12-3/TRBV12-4 ASSLAQASGYT
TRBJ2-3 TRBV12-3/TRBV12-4 ASSFSGHWYTQY
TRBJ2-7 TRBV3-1 ASSQDLFYEQY
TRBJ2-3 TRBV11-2 ASSLSPARTDTQY
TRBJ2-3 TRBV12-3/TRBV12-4 ASSLSPRDRTDTQY
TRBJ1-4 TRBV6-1 ASSESLGKEKLF
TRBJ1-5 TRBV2 ASSVPGGSNQPQH
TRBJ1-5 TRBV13 SSSLGGLGQPQH
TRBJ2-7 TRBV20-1 SANTLGGISYEQY
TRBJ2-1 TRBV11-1 TSSQLAGDYNEQF
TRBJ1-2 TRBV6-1 ASSEALGPGGYT
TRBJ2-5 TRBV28 ASSLEVGTEPRETQY
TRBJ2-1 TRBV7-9 ASSLALAANEQF
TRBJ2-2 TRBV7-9 ASSLAPGRGTGELF
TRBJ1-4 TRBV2 ASNYFRGRFEEKLF
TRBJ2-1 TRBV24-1 ATEGLASYNEQF
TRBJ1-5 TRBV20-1 SALDGAQTRGNQPQH
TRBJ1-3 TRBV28 ASSLQASSGNTIY
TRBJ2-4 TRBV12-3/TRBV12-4 ASSRTSGGAQNIQY
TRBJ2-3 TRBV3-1 ASSHESTDTQY
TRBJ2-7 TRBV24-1 ATSDSYEQY
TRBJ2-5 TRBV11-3 ASITGGAKTQY
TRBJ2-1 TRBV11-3 ASSFFKPTGMTYNEQF
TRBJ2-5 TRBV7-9 ASSLLAGFEDQY
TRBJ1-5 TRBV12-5 ASGHGPQQPQH
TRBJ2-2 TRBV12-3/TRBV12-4 ASSHRDRRTGELF
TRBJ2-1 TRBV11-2 ASSFAGGPYNEQF
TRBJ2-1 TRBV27 ASSQTPGQGKGSYNEQF
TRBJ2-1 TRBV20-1 SASEGRSYNEQF
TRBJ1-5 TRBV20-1 SVGTGIDSNQPQH
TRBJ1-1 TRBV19 ASSSQTENGWNTEAF
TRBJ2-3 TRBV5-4 ASSSSPGLANKLPTDTQY
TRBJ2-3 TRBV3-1 ASSRTRQTTDTQY
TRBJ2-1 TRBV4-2 ASSQFSGGTDNEQF
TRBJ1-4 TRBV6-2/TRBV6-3 ASSHMPGARNEKLF
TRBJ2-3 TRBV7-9 ASRPNRIAGAGDTQY